This T cell receptor beta chain was obtained from a study of cytomegalovirus exposure and HLA in healthy donors. As for the study in general: Out of 398 genotyped donors, about 80% belonged to the Caucasian-associated ancestry cluster.

PCR involved 60 Vbeta and 13 Jbeta primers. Repertoires were generated with immunoSEQ multiplex PCR, while TCRdb's copy carries only in-frame clones and drops some. The table shows about 97,000 clones, with around 85% occurring only once. The sequenced material came from PBMCs. The sequence was collected from a middle-aged man in good health and CMV-seropositive.

This CDR3 is CASSPGLAAYNEQFF. CDR3 DNA: TGTGCCAGCAGCCCGGGACTAGCGGCCTACAATGAGCAGTTCTTC. The rearrangement uses TRBV7-6 and TRBJ2-1; TRBD2 matches at 11 bases. The CDR3 runs to 15 residues. In germline, CDR1 is SGHVS, CDR2 FNYEAQ. V lost 5 bases, J lost 2 bases, and 2 bases stayed unmatched.